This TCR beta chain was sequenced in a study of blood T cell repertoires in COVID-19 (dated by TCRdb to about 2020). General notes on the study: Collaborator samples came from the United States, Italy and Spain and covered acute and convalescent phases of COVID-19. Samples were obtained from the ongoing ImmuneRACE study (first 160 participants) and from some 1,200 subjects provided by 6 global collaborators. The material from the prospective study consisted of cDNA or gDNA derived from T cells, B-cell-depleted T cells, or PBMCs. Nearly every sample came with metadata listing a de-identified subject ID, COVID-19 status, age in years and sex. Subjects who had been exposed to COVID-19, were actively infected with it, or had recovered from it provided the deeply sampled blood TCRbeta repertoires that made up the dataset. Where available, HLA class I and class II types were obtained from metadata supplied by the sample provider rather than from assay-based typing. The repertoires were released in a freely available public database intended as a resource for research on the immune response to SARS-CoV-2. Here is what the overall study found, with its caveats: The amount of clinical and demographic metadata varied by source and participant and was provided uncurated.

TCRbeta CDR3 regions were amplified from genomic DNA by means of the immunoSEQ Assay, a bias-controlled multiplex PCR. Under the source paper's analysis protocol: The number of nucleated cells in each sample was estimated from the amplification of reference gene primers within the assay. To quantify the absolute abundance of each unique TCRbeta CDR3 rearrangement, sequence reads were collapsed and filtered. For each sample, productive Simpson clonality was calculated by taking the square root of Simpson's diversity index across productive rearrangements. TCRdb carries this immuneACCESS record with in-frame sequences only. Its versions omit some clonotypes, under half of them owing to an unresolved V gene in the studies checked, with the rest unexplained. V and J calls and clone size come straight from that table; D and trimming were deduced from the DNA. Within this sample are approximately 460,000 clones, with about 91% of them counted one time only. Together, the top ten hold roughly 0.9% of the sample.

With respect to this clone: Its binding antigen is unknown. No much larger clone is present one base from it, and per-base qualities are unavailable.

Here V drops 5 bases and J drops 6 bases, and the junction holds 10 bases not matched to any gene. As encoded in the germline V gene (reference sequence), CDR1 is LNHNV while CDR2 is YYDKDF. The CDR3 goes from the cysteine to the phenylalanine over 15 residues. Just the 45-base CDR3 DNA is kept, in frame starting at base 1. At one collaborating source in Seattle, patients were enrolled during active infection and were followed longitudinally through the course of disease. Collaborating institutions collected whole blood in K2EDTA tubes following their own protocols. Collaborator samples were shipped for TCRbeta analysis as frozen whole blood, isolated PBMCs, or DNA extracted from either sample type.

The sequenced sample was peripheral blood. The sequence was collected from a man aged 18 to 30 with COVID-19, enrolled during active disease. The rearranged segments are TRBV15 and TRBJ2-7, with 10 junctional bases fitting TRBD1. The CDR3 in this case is CATSPEGTGDSEQYF. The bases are TGTGCCACCAGCCCCGAAGGGACAGGGGATAGCGAGCAGTACTTC.